The entry below describes one T cell receptor (beta chain). One base away lies a much larger clone, so this may be a sequencing read error. Within the sample, other DNA sequences also encode this same CDR3. These data are taken from a study of blood T cell repertoires in COVID-19. Germline lookup yields CDR1 SGDLS and CDR2 YYNGEE. CDR3 length: 14 residues. Trimming pared 0 bases from V and 1 base from J, leaving 7 bases between. Cohort 3 recovered donors had two negative PCRs, clearance, or symptom resolution. In the authors' workflow: Reference gene primer amplification gave estimated nucleated cell counts. Profiling relied on immunoSEQ multiplex PCR, and the TCRdb table lists in-frame clones only, not all of them. Clone size and V and J calls were adopted from that table, with D and trimming inferred from the DNA. The sample carries about 370,000 clones, nearly 90% recorded once.

This sequence joins TRBV9 and TRBJ1-1; no clear D gene. This clonotype was obtained from a woman in her twenties or thirties who had recovered from COVID-19. Sequencing was performed on PBMCs or T cells enriched from blood (not recorded which). The CDR3 protein is CASSVAPRNTEAFF. CDR3 sequence (DNA): TGTGCCAGCAGCGTAGCCCCGAGGAACACTGAAGCTTTCTTT. The full variable domain, with the rest looked up from reference TRBV9 and TRBJ1-1, is DSGVTQTPKHLITATGQRVTLRCSPRSGDLSVYWYQQSLDQGLQFLIQYYNGEERAKGNILERFSAQQFPDLHSELNLSSLELGDSALYFCASSVAPRNTEAFFGQGTRLTVV.